This T cell receptor beta chain was identified in a study of cytomegalovirus exposure and HLA in healthy donors. Study results and limitations: According to the study, around 160 TCR beta chains were cytomegalovirus-associated.

This PCR relied on a set of 60 Vbeta primers and 13 Jbeta primers. Profiled with immunoSEQ multiplex PCR; TCRdb holds only in-frame clones, not every one. Altogether 150,000 to 180,000 clones are present, around 75% being singletons, with the ten largest covering roughly 8%. V dropped 3 bases and J dropped 7 bases, with 13 bases sitting between them. The germline CDR1 and CDR2 sequences are LNHDA and SQIVND (reference sequence). The CDR3 contains 14 residues. Of note for this clone: The target antigen is unknown.

This clonotype was sampled from a man aged 25-40 years in good health and CMV-seropositive. Sequenced material: PBMCs. This chain links TRBV19 with TRBJ2-1; D gene unclear. The CDR3 nucleotides read TGTGCCAGTAGTATTAGCCTTAGTGGGAATGAGCAGTTCTTC. Its protein product is CASSISLSGNEQFF. The full variable domain, in which reference TRBV19 and TRBJ2-1 provide the parts outside the CDR3, is DGGITQSPKYLFRKEGQNVTLSCEQNLNHDAMYWYRQDPGQGLRLIYYSQIVNDFQKGDIAEGYSVSREKKESFPLTVTSAQKNPTAFYLCASSISLSGNEQFFGPGTRLTVL.